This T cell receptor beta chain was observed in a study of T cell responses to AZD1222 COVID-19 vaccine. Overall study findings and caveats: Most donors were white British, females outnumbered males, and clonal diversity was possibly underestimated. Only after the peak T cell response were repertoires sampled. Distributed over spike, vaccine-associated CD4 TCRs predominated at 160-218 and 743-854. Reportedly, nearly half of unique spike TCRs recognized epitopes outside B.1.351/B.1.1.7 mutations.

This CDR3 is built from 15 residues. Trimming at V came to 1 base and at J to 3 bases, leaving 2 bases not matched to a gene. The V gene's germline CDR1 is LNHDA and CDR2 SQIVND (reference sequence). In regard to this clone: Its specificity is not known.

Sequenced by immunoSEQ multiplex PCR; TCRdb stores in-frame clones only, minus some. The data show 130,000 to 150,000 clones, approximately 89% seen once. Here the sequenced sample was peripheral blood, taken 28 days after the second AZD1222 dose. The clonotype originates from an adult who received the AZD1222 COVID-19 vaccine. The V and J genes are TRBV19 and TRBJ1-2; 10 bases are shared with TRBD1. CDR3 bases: TGTGCCAGTAGTATAGTTGGGACAGGGGACTATGGCTACACCTTC. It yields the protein CASSIVGTGDYGYTF.